A single sample gave rise to the 6 T cell receptor beta chains below, sequenced in a study of blood T cells in healthy people across ages. A sample-barcoded 5' primer and a J-beta primer mix were used in a second PCR of about 6 to 12 cycles. Using its own MiXCR run on the 5' RACE reads, TCRdb lists one record per CDR3 protein. The sample lists around 800,000 distinct CDR3 sequences, more than 25% occurring once. Another study also made use of these data, one on T cells of mothers and their children.

Input material: blood. These receptors were collected from a boy between 10 and 17 years old in good health.

The rearrangement uses TRBV12-3 or TRBV12-4 and TRBJ1-1, with TRBD1 matching over 7 bases. This CDR3 is built from 14 residues. Trimming removed 4 bases from V and 7 bases from J; junction bases left unmatched: 9. As DNA, the CDR3 is TGTGCCAGCAGTTCCGCCCCTCGACAGGGTGAAGCTTTCTTT. Translation gives CASSSAPRQGEAFF.

The V and J genes are TRBV28 and TRBJ2-6; no reliable D call. V was pared by 4 bases and J by 2 bases, with 6 bases between. This CDR3 contains 14 residues. Germline values: CDR1 MDHEN, CDR2 SYDVKM. CDR3 amino acids: CASSWVPGANVLTF. As DNA, the CDR3 is TGTGCCAGCAGTTGGGTCCCTGGGGCCAACGTCCTGACTTTC. Variable domain in full (rest from reference TRBV28 and TRBJ2-6): DVKVTQSSRYLVKRTGEKVFLECVQDMDHENMFWYRQDPGLGLRLIYFSYDVKMKEKGDIPEGYSVSREKKERFSLILESASTNQTSMYLCASSWVPGANVLTFGAGSRLTVL.

This clonotype was recorded only once. The chain joins TRBV20-1 to TRBJ2-1, with D perhaps TRBD2 (5 bases). Germline CDR1 is DFQATT and CDR2 is SNEGSKA (reference sequence). The CDR3 sequence is 18 residues long. Deletions cut 0 bases from V and 4 bases from J, with 22 bases between. The CDR3 spells CSARDISRLTLSYNEQFF. CDR3 DNA: TGCAGTGCTAGAGATATAAGTCGACTAACTTTATCTTACAATGAGCAGTTCTTC.

The chain links TRBV4-2 to TRBJ1-1; D uncertain. Germline assignment: CDR1 LGHNA and CDR2 YNFKEQ. The CDR3 sequence is 17 residues long. Between the trimmed V and J ends, which lost 0 bases and 1 base, there was a span of 15 bases. The CDR3 nucleotides read TGTGCCAGCAGCCAAGATCCTGCCGACCCTCCGAACACTGAAGCTTTCTTT. Amino acid sequence: CASSQDPADPPNTEAFF.

This clonotype was detected a few times. The rearrangement links TRBV13 to TRBJ2-7; tentatively, D is TRBD2 (6 bases). CDR1 is PRHDT and CDR2 is FYEKMQ in the germline V gene (reference sequence). The CDR3 sequence is 15 residues long. The V end lost 5 bases, the J end lost 1 base, and 15 bases lay between the germline ends. CDR3 in DNA: TGTGCCAGCAGCCCGAGCGGGCCCTCTTCCTACGAGCAGTACTTC. Translation gives CASSPSGPSSYEQYF.

This chain connects TRBV6-5 to TRBJ2-5; D might be TRBD2 (6 bases). Germline CDR1 is MNHEY and CDR2 is SVGAGI. Trimming shortened V by 0 bases and J by 5 bases, and 19 bases separated the two germline ends. The CDR3 is made up of 17 amino acids. The CDR3: CASSYSPRRARGETQYF. The CDR3 coding sequence is TGTGCCAGCAGTTACTCACCGCGGAGGGCCCGGGGGGAGACCCAGTACTTC.